These T cell receptor beta chains were read from a single sample in a study of shared clonotypes between healthy human individuals. The protocol was immunoSEQ multiplex PCR, while the TCRdb copy is restricted to in-frame clones and leaves out a portion. The table shows approximately 2.4 million clones, with more than 90% occurring only once. The sequencing sample was made of naive CD4+ T cells sorted from blood. Receptor source: a man aged 18 to 30 in good health. Each CDR3 is given with its conserved first and last residue. A D gene is named only where the DNA matches it firmly. Clone size is given for some rows only: seen once, a few or many times, or a class if the clone is expanded.

>TRBJ2-7|TRBV6-4|-|-
CASTGTLPPYEQYF
TGTGCCAGCACTGGGACTTTACCTCCCTACGAGCAGTACTTC
>TRBJ1-1|TRBV7-8|-|-
CASSPEAPTMNTEAFF
TGTGCCAGCAGCCCTGAGGCCCCGACTATGAACACTGAAGCTTTCTTT
>TRBJ2-7|TRBV28|-|-
CASSWPSYEQYF
TGTGCCAGCAGTTGGCCTTCCTACGAGCAGTACTTC
>TRBJ2-1|TRBV5-1|-|TRBD1
CASSLFQGAHNEQFF
TGCGCCAGCAGCTTGTTCCAGGGGGCTCACAATGAGCAGTTCTTC
>TRBJ2-5|TRBV5-1|-|TRBD1
CASSFGRGPRETQYF
TGCGCCAGCAGCTTTGGCAGGGGGCCTCGAGAGACCCAGTACTTC
>TRBJ2-7|TRBV5-1|once|TRBD1
CASSLRAGGSYEQYF
TGCGCCAGCAGCTTGAGGGCAGGGGGCTCCTACGAGCAGTACTTC
>TRBJ2-7|TRBV18|once|-
CASSLSPGDEQYF
TGTGCCAGCTCACTGTCGCCGGGGGACGAGCAGTACTTC
>TRBJ2-5|TRBV28|-|TRBD1
CASRAGGTNTGETQYF
TGTGCCAGCAGGGCAGGGGGCACCAACACAGGAGAGACCCAGTACTTC
>TRBJ2-2|TRBV7-9|-|TRBD2
CASSNSGTSTGELFF
TGTGCCAGCAGCAACTCCGGGACTAGCACCGGGGAGCTGTTTTTT
>TRBJ2-3|TRBV5-1|-|TRBD2
CASSLVSGGFPSTDTQYF
TGCGCCAGCAGCTTGGTTAGCGGGGGATTCCCTAGCACAGATACGCAGTATTTT
>TRBJ2-1|TRBV29-1|-|-
CSVLRDPMYNEQFF
TGCAGCGTTTTGCGGGACCCCATGTACAATGAGCAGTTCTTC
>TRBJ1-1|TRBV5-1|-|TRBD1
CASSLGQGMDTEAFF
TGCGCCAGCAGCTTAGGACAGGGGATGGACACTGAAGCTTTCTTT
>TRBJ2-1|TRBV2|-|-
CASTERRNEQFF
TGTGCCAGCACAGAGAGAAGAAATGAGCAGTTCTTC
>TRBJ2-3|TRBV27|once|-
CASSLWSSADTQYF
TGTGCCAGCAGTTTATGGAGTTCGGCAGATACGCAGTATTTT
>TRBJ2-7|TRBV11-2|-|-
CASTLQVSLYEQYF
TGTGCCAGCACCCTCCAGGTCTCATTGTACGAGCAGTACTTC
>TRBJ1-4|TRBV6-1|-|-
CASRSTLIFEKLFF
TGTGCCAGCAGATCGACCCTAATCTTTGAAAAACTGTTTTTT
>TRBJ1-4|TRBV6-5|-|TRBD1
CASSRQGGREKLFF
TGTGCCAGCAGTCGACAGGGAGGCAGGGAAAAACTGTTTTTT
>TRBJ2-3|TRBV29-1|-|TRBD1
CSVEEGGSRGKDTQYF
TGCAGCGTTGAAGAAGGGGGCTCAAGGGGCAAAGATACGCAGTATTTT
>TRBJ1-4|TRBV29-1|-|-
CSVGWTVEKLFF
TGCAGCGTTGGTTGGACGGTTGAAAAACTGTTTTTT
>TRBJ2-7|TRBV18|-|TRBD1
CASSPDRGREQYF
TGTGCCAGCTCACCAGACAGGGGGCGCGAGCAGTACTTC
>TRBJ1-6|TRBV6-1|-|-
CASRPQEPGDSPLHF
TGTGCCAGCAGGCCGCAGGAACCCGGTGATTCACCCCTCCACTTT
>TRBJ1-3|TRBV30|-|TRBD1
CAWSGQGSGNTIYF
TGTGCCTGGAGTGGACAGGGCTCTGGAAACACCATATATTTT
>TRBJ2-1|TRBV10-3|-|-
CAISDTDRSPLNEQFF
TGTGCCATCAGTGACACCGACAGGTCCCCACTCAATGAGCAGTTCTTC
>TRBJ1-1|TRBV6-1|-|-
CASVNQRSEAFF
TGTGCCAGCGTCAATCAGCGCAGTGAAGCTTTCTTT
>TRBJ1-4|TRBV27|-|-
CASSRGGASNEKLFF
TGTGCCAGCAGTCGAGGGGGAGCATCTAATGAAAAACTGTTTTTT
>TRBJ2-1|TRBV19|-|TRBD2
CASHSRGTSTNEQFF
TGTGCCAGCCACTCCCGGGGGACTAGCACCAATGAGCAGTTCTTC
>TRBJ1-5|TRBV6-6|-|-
CASSYRAGTENQPQHF
TGTGCCAGCAGTTACCGGGCCGGGACGGAAAATCAGCCCCAGCATTTT
>TRBJ1-2|TRBV6-6|-|-
CASSYSESQLNYGYTF
TGTGCCAGCAGTTACTCGGAAAGTCAACTCAACTATGGCTACACCTTC